This TCR beta chain was identified during a study of blood T cell repertoires in COVID-19. This clone is a singleton in its sample. The table came from immunoSEQ multiplex PCR; TCRdb's copy has only in-frame clones and leaves some out. The sample yields about 400,000 clones, around nine tenths seen once. Sequenced sample: PBMCs or T cells enriched from blood (not recorded which). The receptor comes from a woman in her 30s who had recovered from COVID-19.

CDR3: CATKQGTPPGQPQHF. The CDR3 DNA follows: TGTGCCACCAAACAGGGGACCCCCCCTGGTCAGCCCCAGCATTTT. The V and J genes are TRBV24-1 and TRBJ1-5, with 7 nucleotides matching TRBD1. V lost 8 bases, J lost 6 bases, and 12 bases stayed unmatched. Germline values: CDR1 KGHDR, CDR2 SFDVKD. This CDR3 is built from 15 residues.